The 29 T cell receptor beta chains below were found in one sample sequenced in a study of T cells in Graves' hyperthyroidism and ophthalmopathy. It was RNA transcripts that yielded the amplified TCR beta CDR3 regions. When the TCR CDR3 underwent first-round RT-PCR, the HTBI primer set was used. A single record per CDR3 protein comes from TCRdb applying MiXCR to the multiplex PCR reads. The sample includes about half a million distinct CDR3 sequences, approximately 23% of them seen just once. What was sequenced was blood. These TCRs come from a woman in her seventies with Graves' ophthalmopathy.

The V call is TRBV5-6, the J call TRBJ1-2, with 9 bases aligning to TRBD1. Trimming at V came to 4 bases and at J to 4 bases, leaving 11 bases not matched to a gene. CDR1 SGHDT and CDR2 YYEEEE come from the germline V gene. CDR3 size: 16 residues. The CDR3: CASSPSTGTGFYGYTF. CDR3 DNA sequence: TGTGCCAGCAGCCCGTCAACCGGGACAGGGTTCTATGGCTACACCTTC.

This clonotype was detected many times. The V call is TRBV5-1, the J call TRBJ1-2, with D uncertain. V lost 0 bases to trimming and J lost 6 bases, with 9 bases between them. The CDR3 length is 13 residues. Germline lookup yields CDR1 SGHRS and CDR2 YFSETQ. The CDR3 protein is CASSLGAEDGYTF. CDR3 DNA sequence: TGCGCCAGCAGCTTGGGGGCAGAAGATGGCTACACCTTC.

This clonotype has at least ten counts. CDR3 nucleotide sequence: TGTGCCAGCAGCTTTAGTTCAGGGGATAATTCACCCCTCCACTTT. This codes for CASSFSSGDNSPLHF. This chain connects TRBV7-8 to TRBJ1-6; perhaps TRBD1 as D (6 bases). Germline CDR1 and CDR2: SGHVS and FQNEAQ. The CDR3 has 15 residues. V was cut by 3 bases and J by 5 bases, with 11 bases left in between.

The J gene is TRBJ1-1, the V gene TRBV5-6; TRBD1 might be the D (6 bases). This CDR3 spans 15 amino acids. Germline CDR1 and CDR2: SGHDT and YYEEEE. The V end was cut by 4 bases, the J end by 3 bases, with 16 bases between. The CDR3 bases are TGTGCCAGCAGCCCCGGTACAGGGACGTACACTGAAGCTTTCTTT. Protein: CASSPGTGTYTEAFF.

This clonotype was detected ten times or more. This rearrangement joins TRBV11-3 to TRBJ2-2; 11 positions match TRBD2. There are 16 residues in the CDR3. The V gene's germline CDR1 is SGHNT and CDR2 YENEEA. J was trimmed by 4 bases and V by 4 bases; bases with no gene match: 5. CDR3 DNA: TGTGCCAGCAGCTCGGGACTAGCGGAGAGCACCGGGGAGCTGTTTTTT. It is translated as CASSSGLAESTGELFF.

This chain uses TRBV30 with TRBJ2-1; D ambiguous. Germline CDR1 and CDR2: GTSNPN and SVGIG (reference sequence). This CDR3 spans 12 amino acids. The V gene lost 4 bases and the J gene lost 6 bases, with 10 bases spanning the gap. The CDR3 loop reads CAWKIMGNEQFF. The DNA for the CDR3 is TGTGCCTGGAAGATTATGGGCAATGAGCAGTTCTTC.

The V call is TRBV5-6, the J call TRBJ2-1, with 11 bases identical to TRBD2. The CDR3 sequence is 15 residues long. CDR1 SGHDT and CDR2 YYEEEE come from the germline V gene. With V trimmed by 5 bases and J by 5 bases, 6 bases remained unmatched. The CDR3 protein is CASSLAGGPHNEQFF. The CDR3 bases are TGTGCCAGCAGTTTAGCGGGAGGGCCCCACAATGAGCAGTTCTTC.

The chain links TRBV12-3 or TRBV12-4 to TRBJ1-6; D remains ambiguous. V lost 4 bases to trimming and J lost 5 bases, with 6 bases between them. This CDR3 contains 13 residues. The CDR3 bases are TGTGCCAGCAGTTACGGGGATAATTCACCCCTCCACTTT. This encodes CASSYGDNSPLHF.

A few counts support this clonotype. V gene TRBV7-9 combines with J gene TRBJ1-2; no definite D call. Trimming took 1 base from V and 0 from J, leaving 6 bases between them. Germline CDR1 is SEHNR and CDR2 is FQNEAQ (reference sequence). CDR3 length: 14 amino acids. CDR3 sequence: CASSLDDTNYGYTF. In DNA, the CDR3 is TGTGCCAGCAGCTTAGATGACACTAACTATGGCTACACCTTC. Full variable domain (missing parts from reference TRBV7-9 and TRBJ1-2): DTGVSQNPRHKITKRGQNVTFRCDPISEHNRLYWYRQTLGQGPEFLTYFQNEAQLEKSRLLSDRFSAERPKGSFSTLEIQRTEQGDSAMYLCASSLDDTNYGYTFGSGTRLTVV.

This clonotype was counted a few times. The J gene is TRBJ1-1, the V gene TRBV30, with D tentatively TRBD1 (5 bases). V lost 2 bases and J 1 base, leaving 8 bases between the germline ends. The germline V gene has CDR1 GTSNPN and CDR2 SVGIG (reference sequence). The length of the CDR3 is 13 residues. CDR3 amino acids: CAWSLQGNTEAFF. The CDR3 DNA reads as TGTGCCTGGAGTTTGCAGGGGAACACTGAAGCTTTCTTT.

This clonotype was found many times. The rearrangement links TRBV28 to TRBJ2-3, with 11 bases aligning to TRBD2. This CDR3 has 16 amino acids. Trimming at V came to 8 bases and at J to 0 bases, leaving 7 bases not matched to a gene. CDR1 and CDR2 from the germline V gene are MDHEN and SYDVKM. The CDR3 region has the DNA TGTGCCAGCCCTTCGTTAGCGGGAGGGAGCACAGATACGCAGTATTTT. Amino acid sequence: CASPSLAGGSTDTQYF.

This clonotype appeared a few times. This chain links TRBV27 with TRBJ2-5; D might be TRBD1 (6 bases). This CDR3 spans 14 amino acids. The V gene's germline CDR1 is MNHEY and CDR2 SMNVEV (reference sequence). The V gene lost 10 bases and the J gene lost 2 bases, with 17 bases spanning the gap. CDR3 DNA sequence: TGTGCCACCGCACAACAGGGCCTTCAAGAGACCCAGTACTTC. It specifies CATAQQGLQETQYF.

The chain employs TRBV19 and TRBJ1-1, with D uncertain. CDR1 is LNHDA, CDR2 SQIVND, per germline (reference sequence). V was trimmed by 3 bases and J by 4 bases, leaving 9 bases between them. This CDR3 contains 13 residues. The CDR3 nucleotides are TGTGCCAGTAGTATTGGAGGAAGCACTGAAGCTTTCTTT. As protein: CASSIGGSTEAFF.

CDR3 DNA: TGCAGTGCTAGAGGACTAGCGGGAGGGACAAATACGCAGTATTTT. This encodes CSARGLAGGTNTQYF. The rearrangement uses TRBV20-1 and TRBJ2-3; TRBD2 aligns across 14 bases. The CDR3 is 15 residues long. Germline values: CDR1 DFQATT, CDR2 SNEGSKA (reference sequence). J lost 7 bases, V lost 1 base, and 4 bases had no gene match.

The genes are TRBV28 and TRBJ2-7; possible D gene TRBD2, 5 bases. Germline values: CDR1 MDHEN, CDR2 SYDVKM. The CDR3 spans 13 residues. Trimming stripped 7 bases from V and 2 bases from J, with 12 bases between. The CDR3 protein is CASIKEATYEQYF. The DNA of the CDR3 is TGTGCCAGCATTAAGGAGGCCACCTACGAGCAGTACTTC.

CDR3 bases: TGTGCCAGCAGTTCCGGACTAGCGGGAGTCGGGAGGAATGAGCAGTTCTTC. The encoded protein is CASSSGLAGVGRNEQFF. The chain joins TRBV6-9 to TRBJ2-1; the match to TRBD2 covers 13 bases. This CDR3 has 17 amino acids. CDR1 MNHGY and CDR2 SVAAGI come from the germline V gene. The J segment lost 7 bases and the V segment lost 4 bases, leaving 10 bases of the junction unmatched.

The chain employs TRBV6-1 and TRBJ1-2, with D perhaps TRBD1 (6 bases). This CDR3 spans 13 amino acids. V lost 5 bases and J lost 8, with 15 bases in between. The germline V gene has CDR1 MNHNS and CDR2 SASEGT. The DNA for the CDR3 is TGTGCCAGCAGTCCGCTGTCAGGGGTAGGCTACACCTTC. It yields the protein CASSPLSGVGYTF.

This clonotype was picked up a small number of times. The gene calls are TRBV7-9 and TRBJ1-4, with 9 bases lining up with TRBD1. Germline CDR1 reads SEHNR; CDR2 reads FQNEAQ (reference sequence). After removal of 4 bases from V and 8 bases from J, the junction contained 11 bases not matched to a gene. CDR3 length: 16 amino acids. The CDR3 DNA is TGTGCCAGCAGCTATGACAGGGGGATAATGAAGGAAAAACTGTTTTTT. Protein: CASSYDRGIMKEKLFF.

This clonotype was recorded a few times. The chain joins TRBV15 to TRBJ1-2, with TRBD1 matching 11 bases. Per germline, CDR1 LNHNV and CDR2 YYDKDF (reference sequence). Trimming at V came to 6 bases and at J to 5 bases, leaving 5 bases not matched to a gene. The CDR3 totals 14 residues. In DNA, the CDR3 is TGTGCCACCAGTCCGGGACAGGGGGAGTATGGCTACACCTTC. Amino acid sequence: CATSPGQGEYGYTF.

In its sample, this clonotype was seen a few times. This chain uses TRBV12-3 or TRBV12-4 with TRBJ2-1; tentative D call: TRBD1 (6 bases). The CDR3 extends over 14 amino acids. V was clipped by 6 bases and J by 6 bases, with 15 bases between them. The CDR3 region is CASRLQGEVNEQFF. The CDR3 DNA reads as TGTGCCAGCAGGCTACAGGGAGAGGTCAATGAGCAGTTCTTC.

This chain connects TRBV6-2 or TRBV6-3 to TRBJ1-2; D remains unclear. The CDR3 covers 13 residues. Germline V lookup: CDR1 MNHEY, CDR2 SVGEGT. V was trimmed by 6 bases and J by 0 bases, leaving 8 bases between them. CDR3 bases: TGTGCCAGCAGGGAAACATCTAACTATGGCTACACCTTC. Amino acid sequence: CASRETSNYGYTF.

This clonotype has ten or more counts. The rearrangement links TRBV12-3 or TRBV12-4 to TRBJ1-1; TRBD1 matches 11 bases. This CDR3 has 17 amino acids. J lost 4 bases, V lost 3 bases, and 10 bases had no gene match. CDR3 sequence reads: CASSLRRTGGSSTEAFF. DNA of the CDR3: TGTGCCAGCAGTTTGAGGAGGACAGGGGGCTCTTCCACTGAAGCTTTCTTT.

This clonotype has a handful of counts. J is TRBJ1-6 and V is TRBV29-1, with D maybe TRBD1 (6 bases). Per the germline V gene, CDR1 is SQVTM and CDR2 is ANQGSEA. The CDR3 sequence is 13 residues long. Deletions cut 7 bases from V and 4 bases from J, with 11 bases between. For the CDR3, the DNA is TGCAGCGCCGTGACAGGTTATAATTCACCCCTCCACTTT. Protein sequence: CSAVTGYNSPLHF.

V usage is TRBV9 and J usage is TRBJ2-7; D gene ambiguous. CDR1 is SGDLS, CDR2 YYNGEE, per germline. The CDR3 extends over 14 amino acids. V shed 4 bases and J shed 6 bases, with 17 bases lying between them. CDR3 region: CASSPGQELGEQYF. In nucleotides, the CDR3 is TGTGCCAGCAGCCCAGGTCAGGAGCTCGGCGAGCAGTACTTC. The whole variable domain, filled in from reference TRBV9 and TRBJ2-7, reads DSGVTQTPKHLITATGQRVTLRCSPRSGDLSVYWYQQSLDQGLQFLIQYYNGEERAKGNILERFSAQQFPDLHSELNLSSLELGDSALYFCASSPGQELGEQYFGPGTRLTVT.

This clonotype was seen only once. One end of the junction fails to match germline, which may point to a read error. This chain connects TRBV3-1 to TRBJ2-5; D is unclear. Germline CDR1 and CDR2: LGHDT and YNNKEL (reference sequence). The CDR3 is 15 amino acids. The CDR3, as DNA: TGTGCCAGCAACCAAAGATACAAGGCCCAAGAGACCCAGTACTTC. Protein product: CASNQRYKAQETQYF.

The V gene is TRBV5-6, the J gene TRBJ1-5; D unclear. Trimming cost V 4 bases and J 7 bases, with 12 bases left between them. The CDR3 extends over 13 amino acids. Germline V CDR1 and CDR2: SGHDT, YYEEEE. The CDR3 DNA sequence: TGTGCCAGCAGCCGAGGGTTCGGACAGCCCCAGCATTTT. This gives the protein CASSRGFGQPQHF. The full variable domain, rest sourced from reference TRBV5-6 and TRBJ1-5, is DAGVTQSPTHLIKTRGQQVTLRCSPKSGHDTVSWYQQALGQGPQFIFQYYEEEERQRGNFPDRFSGHQFPNYSSELNVNALLLGDSALYLCASSRGFGQPQHFGDGTRLSIL.

The chain links TRBV18 to TRBJ2-3; no clear D. From germline, CDR1 is KGHSH and CDR2 LQKENI. The CDR3 is 13 amino acids. Deletions cut 3 bases from V and 4 bases from J, with 8 bases between. This CDR3 reads CASSPYPADTQYF. CDR3 nucleotide sequence: TGTGCCAGCTCACCTTATCCAGCAGATACGCAGTATTTT.

This chain links TRBV20-1 with TRBJ1-6; 8 bases are shared with TRBD1. Germline V gene data show CDR1 as DFQATT and CDR2 as SNEGSKA (reference sequence). The CDR3 extends over 17 amino acids. V shed 2 bases and J 6 bases; nucleotides not matched to a gene: 12. CDR3 residues: CSARPPDRAFGNSPLHF. The CDR3 DNA reads TGCAGTGCTAGACCCCCGGACAGGGCGTTCGGTAATTCACCCCTCCACTTT.

V usage is TRBV5-6 and J usage is TRBJ1-5; 7 nucleotides agree with TRBD1. The CDR3 spans 14 residues. Germline CDR1 SGHDT, CDR2 YYEEEE. The ends lost 1 base at V and 9 bases at J; junction bases unmatched: 7. The CDR3 sequence: CASSLNRGQGPQHF. The CDR3 nucleotides are TGTGCCAGCAGCTTGAATAGGGGGCAGGGGCCCCAGCATTTT.